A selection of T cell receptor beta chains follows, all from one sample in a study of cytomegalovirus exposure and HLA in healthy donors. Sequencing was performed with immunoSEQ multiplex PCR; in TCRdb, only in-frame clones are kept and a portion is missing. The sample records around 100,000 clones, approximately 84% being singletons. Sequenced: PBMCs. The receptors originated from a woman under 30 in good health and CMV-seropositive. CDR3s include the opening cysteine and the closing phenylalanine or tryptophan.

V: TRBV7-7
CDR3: CASSPPSGQSQYF

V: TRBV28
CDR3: CASSQRTGGVRETQYF

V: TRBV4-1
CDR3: CASSQENTGDGYTF

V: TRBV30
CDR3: CASGQGAGGYTF

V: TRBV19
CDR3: CASAGTGVETQYF

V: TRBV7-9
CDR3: CASSAGPTLYNEQFF

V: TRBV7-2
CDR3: CASSLASQRLANF

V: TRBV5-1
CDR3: CASSVGQGGYEQYF

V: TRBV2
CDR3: CASSGGKNTEAFF

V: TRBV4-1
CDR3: CASRLVTSGSGYNEQFF

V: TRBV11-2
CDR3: CASSSPTTGLRTEAFF

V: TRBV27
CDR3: CASRTVRGVAGLRSYEQYF

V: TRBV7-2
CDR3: CASSLEAGHTEAFF

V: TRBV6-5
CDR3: CASSYFRQGGNYGYTF

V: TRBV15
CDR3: CATSRGYSGSSNQPQHF

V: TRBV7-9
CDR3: CASSRMTGPQTQYF

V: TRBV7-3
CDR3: CASSLSPGGGSETQYF

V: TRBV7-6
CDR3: CASRVGTANTEAFF

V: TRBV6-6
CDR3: CASSYIGGTGANVLTF

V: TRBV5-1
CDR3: CASSRQGAGNTIYF

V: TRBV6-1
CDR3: CASSEGSRDRDRRNF

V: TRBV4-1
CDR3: CASSQDVDRGYYEQYF

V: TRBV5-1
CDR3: CASSLVASGSRETQYF

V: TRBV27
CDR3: CASSLVAGGYEQYF

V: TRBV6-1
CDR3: CASSSHRGGNNEQFF

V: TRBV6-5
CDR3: CASSSAGTGTYEQYF

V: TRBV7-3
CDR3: CASSLTESTGELFF

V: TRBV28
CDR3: CASSLYREGGYGYTF

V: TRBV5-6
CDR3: CASSRGLAGQETQYF

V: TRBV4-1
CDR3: CASSQVPGQGSEAFF

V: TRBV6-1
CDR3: CASRAIRDRSTDTQYF

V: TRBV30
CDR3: CAWSLSGNTIYF

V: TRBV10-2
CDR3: CASGASESNEQFF

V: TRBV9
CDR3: CASSVGQGGGTDTQYF

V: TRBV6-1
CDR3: CASSERSIAGTGGTDTQYF

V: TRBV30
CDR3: CAWSPPGWSEQFF

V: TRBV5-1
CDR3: CASSKRTEGGETQYF

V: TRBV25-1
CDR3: CASSDRPGRGTGELFF

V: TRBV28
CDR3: CASREEGGLAGDPGELFF

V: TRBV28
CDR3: CASSPRIEAFF

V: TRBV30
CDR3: CAWAQTRGQPQHF

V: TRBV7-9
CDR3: CASSLGAGGLGQPQHF

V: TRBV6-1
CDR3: CASSAYSGPGSYEQYF

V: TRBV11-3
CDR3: CASSDRASYNEQFF

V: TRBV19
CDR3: CASSIGVSGANVLTF

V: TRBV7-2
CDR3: CASSFSGSSYNEQFF

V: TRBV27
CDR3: CASSGTSGKKGHEQFF

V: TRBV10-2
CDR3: CASRLAGQETQYF

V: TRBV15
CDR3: CATSRTSGSNEQYF

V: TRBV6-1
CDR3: CASSEPGGNQPQHF

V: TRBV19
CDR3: CASSSTGNNEQFF

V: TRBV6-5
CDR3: CASAEPRAGETQYF

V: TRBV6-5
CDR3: CASRGRTYYEQYF

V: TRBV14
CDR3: CASSQDGLIYSGELFF